Sequencing of this T cell receptor (beta chain) was carried out in a study of blood T cell repertoires in COVID-19. Study as a whole: The United States, Italy and Spain were the sources of the acute and convalescent COVID-19 samples.

Original handling: Amplification of reference gene primers was used by the study to estimate nucleated cell counts. Data came from immunoSEQ multiplex PCR; TCRdb stores just in-frame clones and leaves some out. D and trimming come from the DNA, and the V and J calls and clone size come from that table. The table includes about 190,000 clones, 86% detected once. Grouping used clinical history reported by participants in a survey and questionnaire. V gave up 4 bases and J gave up 3 bases; unmatched junction bases: 2. The CDR3 extends over 12 amino acids. The germline V gene encodes CDR1 SQVTM and CDR2 ANQGSEA.

Sequenced input: PBMCs or T cells enriched from blood (not recorded which). This receptor was obtained from a middle-aged man with acute COVID-19. This chain connects TRBV29-1 to TRBJ2-7; 8 positions agree with TRBD1. The CDR3 loop is CSVATGGYEQYF. CDR3 coding DNA: TGCAGCGTTGCCACAGGGGGCTACGAGCAGTACTTC.